The 27 T cell receptor beta chains presented below share a single source sample, sequenced in a study of CD4 and CD8 cells across lung adenocarcinoma regions. TCRdb analysed the PCR reads with MiXCR anew, one entry per CDR3 protein. The repertoire holds some 4,100 distinct CDR3 sequences, with roughly 51% as singletons. Sample: CD4+ T cells from the margin of a lung tumor. All receptors come from a female donor with lung adenocarcinoma. The CD4 and CD8 labels of this study may be unreliable.

The rearrangement uses TRBV27 and TRBJ2-1; TRBD2 agrees at 8 bases. The V and J ends lost 3 bases and 12 bases, in that order; junction bases with no gene match: 10. Germline V gene lookup returns CDR1 MNHEY and CDR2 SMNVEV (reference sequence). The CDR3 has 14 amino acids. CDR3 nucleotide sequence: TGTGCCAGCAGTTTTTTCGGGAGGGGAGGGTCGCAGTTCTTC. The encoded protein is CASSFFGRGGSQFF.

This clonotype was found a few times. The chain uses TRBV6-1 and TRBJ2-3; 8 positions match TRBD2. J gave up 4 bases and V 5 bases, and 8 bases lay outside the gene matches. The CDR3 is made up of 15 amino acids. The germline V gene has CDR1 MNHNS and CDR2 SASEGT. This CDR3 is CASSRLAGFPDTQYF. CDR3 nucleotide sequence: TGTGCCAGCAGTCGGCTAGCGGGTTTTCCAGATACGCAGTATTTT.

The chain carries TRBV27 and TRBJ2-1; 9 positions agree with TRBD2. The J call may be in error: the DNA end matches TRBJ2-7 better. This CDR3 region has 18 residues. CDR1 MNHEY and CDR2 SMNVEV come from the germline V gene (reference sequence). CDR3 coding DNA: TGTGCCAGCAGCCCACTTGGGGGACCGCGGGAGGGGACCTACGAGCAGTACGTC. As protein: CASSPLGGPREGTYEQYV.

The rearrangement links TRBV27 to TRBJ2-3; 7 bases map to TRBD2. The CDR3 contains 15 residues. Germline V gene data show CDR1 as MNHEY and CDR2 as SMNVEV (reference sequence). V was clipped by 2 bases and J by 2 bases; unmatched bases: 4. The CDR3 reads CASSLLAAFTDTQYF. Here the CDR3 DNA reads TGTGCCAGCAGTTTACTAGCGGCCTTCACAGATACGCAGTATTTT.

A word on this clonotype: This is likely a read error, given that the CDR3 carries no conserved phenylalanine or tryptophan at its end. The limits of the CDR3 on the DNA are not certain, so only TCRdb's listed CDR3 is given. This chain links TRBV24-1 with TRBJ2-3. Per the germline V gene, CDR1 is KGHDR and CDR2 is SFDVKD. The CDR3 region is 18 residues in length, termini included. CDR3 sequence: CATQLIFVFLVEMGFRHV.

The chain links TRBV6-1 to TRBJ2-3, with 9 bases identical to TRBD2. J lost 5 bases, V lost 0 bases, and 3 bases had no gene match. The CDR3 contains 15 residues. Germline values: CDR1 MNHNS, CDR2 SASEGT. The CDR3 nucleotides read TGTGCCAGCAGTGAAGCGGGCGGGGGGGTAGATACGCAGTATTTT. As protein: CASSEAGGGVDTQYF.

V and J are TRBV9 and TRBJ2-1, with D unresolved. Judging by the DNA end, TRBJ2-5 fits better; the J call may be wrong. CDR1 and CDR2 from the germline V gene are SGDLS and YYNGEE. CDR3 size: 13 residues. The CDR3 loop is CASSADLQETQYF. The CDR3 DNA reads TGTGCCAGCAGCGCTGACCTACAGGAGACCCAGTACTTC.

This clonotype was found once. The chain links TRBV7-3 to TRBJ2-1, with D unresolved. The J call may be mistaken, given a closer DNA end match to TRBJ2-5. Germline CDR1 reads SGHTA; CDR2 reads FQGTGA. This CDR3 comprises 13 residues. CDR3 bases: TGTGCCAGCAGCTTAGGCGTGGGGGAGACCCAGTACTTC. It is translated as CASSLGVGETQYF.

The chain is built from TRBV7-2 and TRBJ2-1; 8 bases map to TRBD1. The better agreement between TRBJ2-7 and the DNA end casts doubt on the J call. The CDR3 consists of 14 residues. Per germline, CDR1 SGHTA and CDR2 FQGNSA. Written as DNA, the CDR3 is TGTGCCAGCAGGTTGCGGGGACAGGTCTACGAGCAGTACTTC. It encodes CASRLRGQVYEQYF.

The genes are TRBV27 and TRBJ2-5; D is ambiguous. The J call is in doubt because the DNA end fits TRBJ2-7 better. The CDR3 is 13 residues long. Germline CDR1 reads MNHEY; CDR2 reads SMNVEV (reference sequence). The CDR3 nucleotides are TGTGCCAGCAGTTTCGGACCGGACTACGAGCAGTACTTC. This encodes CASSFGPDYEQYF.

This chain joins TRBV27 and TRBJ1-6; 10 nucleotides line up with TRBD1. CDR3 length: 14 residues. The V gene end was trimmed by 7 bases and the J gene end by 13 bases; junction bases not matched to a gene: 10. The germline V gene encodes CDR1 MNHEY and CDR2 SMNVEV (reference sequence). The CDR3 reads CASTPGTGVRPLHF. For the CDR3, the DNA is TGTGCCAGCACCCCCGGGACAGGGGTTCGGCCCCTCCACTTT.

This clonotype is medium-sized within its sample. The chain carries TRBV6-1 and TRBJ1-1; 7 bases are shared with TRBD1. J was trimmed by 9 bases and V by 7 bases; bases with no gene match: 14. The CDR3 sequence is 14 residues long. Germline V CDR1 and CDR2: MNHNS, SASEGT. Written as DNA, the CDR3 is TGTGCCAGCACCGAGTGGGGGACAGCTACTAAAGCTTTCTTT. Protein: CASTEWGTATKAFF.

The chain is built from TRBV7-2 and TRBJ1-2; D is unclear. Trimming took 1 base from V and 8 from J, leaving 17 bases between them. The CDR3 loop spans 15 amino acids. CDR1 and CDR2 (germline): SGHTA, FQGNSA. CDR3 nucleotides: TGTGCCAGCAGCTTAGATAACCGACTTGAGAGGGGCTACACCTTC. Translation: CASSLDNRLERGYTF.

This chain links TRBV7-2 with TRBJ2-1; D is ambiguous. Trimming pared 5 bases from V and 9 bases from J, leaving 14 bases between. In germline, CDR1 is SGHTA, CDR2 FQGNSA. The CDR3 covers 13 residues. CDR3 residues: CASSQVGKSEQFF. DNA of the CDR3: TGTGCCAGCAGCCAGGTGGGGAAAAGTGAGCAGTTCTTC.

The chain links TRBV28 to TRBJ2-3; possibly TRBD2 for D (6 bases). This CDR3 spans 17 amino acids. Germline V gives CDR1 MDHEN, CDR2 SYDVKM. V shed 5 bases and J shed 0 bases, with 18 bases lying between them. This CDR3 reads CASSPSGGSTSTDTQYF. The CDR3, as DNA: TGTGCCAGCAGTCCCTCCGGAGGGAGCACTAGCACAGATACGCAGTATTTT. Full variable domain (outside the CDR3, taken from reference TRBV28 and TRBJ2-3): DVKVTQSSRYLVKRTGEKVFLECVQDMDHENMFWYRQDPGLGLRLIYFSYDVKMKEKGDIPEGYSVSREKKERFSLILESASTNQTSMYLCASSPSGGSTSTDTQYFGPGTRLTVL.

The chain joins TRBV9 to TRBJ2-1, with a tentative D call TRBD2 (6 bases). Looked up from germline, CDR1 is SGDLS and CDR2 is YYNGEE. Trimming removed 6 bases at V and 4 bases at J, with 11 bases between. This CDR3 comprises 13 residues. In DNA form, the CDR3 reads TGTGCCAGCAAGGGCGGGAAGTACAATGAGCAGTTCTTC. It is translated as CASKGGKYNEQFF.

The chain recombines TRBV4-1 with TRBJ2-3; 8 bases map to TRBD2. CDR3 length equals 15 residues. Germline lookup yields CDR1 MGHRA and CDR2 YSYEKL. V was clipped by 11 bases and J by 0 bases; unmatched bases: 10. CDR3 region: CAGGLAGGSTDTQYF. The DNA for the CDR3 is TGCGCCGGGGGCCTCGCGGGGGGTAGCACAGATACGCAGTATTTT.

Relative to its sample, this clonotype is large. The chain recombines TRBV10-3 with TRBJ2-1, with 12 positions matching TRBD1. The DNA end is more similar to TRBJ2-7, so the J call may be wrong. Germline V gene sequence: CDR1 ENHRY, CDR2 SYGVKD. The CDR3 has 15 amino acids. The CDR3 sequence: CAISHPGQGAYEQYF. The CDR3 bases are TGTGCCATCAGTCACCCGGGACAGGGGGCTTACGAGCAGTACTTC.

V and J are TRBV5-4 and TRBJ2-1, with a possible D match to TRBD2 (6 bases). Germline CDR1 is SGHNT and CDR2 is YYREEE (reference sequence). The V end was cut by 4 bases, the J end by 9 bases, with 20 bases between. CDR3 length: 15 amino acids. The CDR3 here is CASSPWGQTSLEQFF. The CDR3 DNA reads TGTGCCAGCAGCCCTTGGGGCCAAACTAGCCTTGAGCAGTTCTTC.

The chain uses TRBV27 and TRBJ2-2; 7 bases are a match to TRBD1. The length of the CDR3 is 16 residues. Germline V lookup: CDR1 MNHEY, CDR2 SMNVEV (reference sequence). Losses at the gene ends were 2 bases for V and 5 bases for J; bases not matched to a gene: 8. The CDR3 region is CASSLEITGETGELFF. The DNA for the CDR3 is TGTGCCAGCAGTTTAGAGATTACAGGGGAAACCGGGGAGCTGTTTTTT.

This clonotype was picked up a small number of times. The chain is built from TRBV6-1 and TRBJ2-7, with D perhaps TRBD2 (6 bases). Trimming removed 8 bases from V and 0 bases from J, with 11 bases in between. Germline values: CDR1 MNHNS, CDR2 SASEGT. This CDR3 has 13 amino acids. CDR3 amino acids: CASGEGLSYEQYF. The CDR3 nucleotides are TGTGCCAGCGGAGAGGGACTCTCCTACGAGCAGTACTTC.

J is TRBJ2-1 and V is TRBV28; 11 bases agree with TRBD1. Trimming cost V 3 bases and J 4 bases; bases outside gene matches: 5. The CDR3 loop spans 16 amino acids. Germline CDR1 and CDR2: MDHEN and SYDVKM. CDR3: CASSLRTGGAYNEQFF. CDR3 coding DNA: TGTGCCAGCAGTTTGCGGACAGGGGGCGCGTACAATGAGCAGTTCTTC.

This clonotype was seen only once. One end of the junction fails to match germline, which may point to a read error. The chain is built from TRBV6-1 and TRBJ2-3; D uncertain. This CDR3 contains 12 residues. Germline CDR1 MNHNS, CDR2 SASEGT. CDR3 DNA: TGTGCCAGGAGTACGCCAACAAATGCGCAGTACTTT. This gives the protein CARSTPTNAQYF.

The CDR3 DNA is TGTGCCAGCAGTGAAGGGGGTTACTCCTACAATGAGCAGTTCTTC. Translating gives CASSEGGYSYNEQFF. The genes are TRBV6-1 and TRBJ2-1; D not certain. Trimming took off 1 base at V and 0 bases at J, with 7 bases between the two ends. The CDR3 covers 15 residues. In germline, CDR1 is MNHNS, CDR2 SASEGT.

The chain has TRBV6-1 and TRBJ2-1, with 13 positions matching TRBD2. Germline lookup yields CDR1 MNHNS and CDR2 SASEGT. The CDR3 has 14 residues. The V gene end was trimmed by 6 bases and the J gene end by 9 bases; junction bases not matched to a gene: 5. The CDR3 spells CASRTSGRFFEQFF. The CDR3 bases are TGTGCCAGCAGGACTAGCGGGAGGTTTTTTGAGCAGTTCTTC.

V is TRBV10-3 and J is TRBJ2-1; D unresolved. Trimming shortened V by 6 bases and J by 8 bases, and 8 bases separated the two germline ends. The CDR3 contains 11 residues. Germline V lookup: CDR1 ENHRY, CDR2 SYGVKD. As DNA, the CDR3 is TGTGCCATCAGCGCCGGAGATGAGCAGTTCTTC. It encodes CAISAGDEQFF.

Points on this clonotype: A read error may account for a junction end that differs from germline. The rearrangement joins TRBV6-1 to TRBJ2-3, with 7 bases aligning to TRBD1. This CDR3 is built from 14 residues. Germline CDR1 and CDR2: MNHNS and SASEGT. CDR3 residues: CASRKTGPGNAQFF. The CDR3 DNA follows: TGTGCCAGCAGAAAGACAGGGCCAGGCAATGCGCAGTTCTTT.